This T cell receptor (beta chain) emerged from a study of human T cells and chemical hapten exposure. Study-level information: Once 0.01% DPC had been applied to the upper back by patch test, readings were taken at 6 days. Overall study results and limits: It was expanded TCRs that formed significantly more large CDR3 similarity clusters than controls did.

Trimming took 0 bases from V and 6 from J; bases not matched to a gene: 7. The germline V gene has CDR1 SEHNR and CDR2 FQNEAQ (reference sequence). The CDR3 is made up of 18 amino acids. Turning to this clonotype: Its antigen remains unidentified.

Noted time point: patch test 2, 6 weeks after DPC sensitization. Treatment given: therapeutic diphenylcyclopropenone sensitization with weekly scalp DPC. Those who donated were patients with alopecia, 18 to 70 years of age, and suitable for DPC. Total RNA was extracted from unfractionated whole blood. MiXCR, applied by TCRdb to the RACE reads, yields one record per CDR3 protein. The sample yields 75,000 to 100,000 distinct CDR3 sequences, 7% to 10% seen once. This clonotype was sampled from a woman in her thirties or forties with alopecia areata. Some clones in this sample may be carry-over from other donors' samples. V is TRBV7-9 and J is TRBJ2-3; 15 nucleotides line up with TRBD2. The sequencing used whole blood, collected in connection with sensitization to the hapten diphenylcyclopropenone (DPC). The CDR3 region has the DNA TGTGCCAGCAGCTTAGCCCCGGGACTAGCGGGAGGAGGGGATACGCAGTATTTT. Protein product: CASSLAPGLAGGGDTQYF. Variable domain in full (rest from reference TRBV7-9 and TRBJ2-3): DTGVSQNPRHKITKRGQNVTFRCDPISEHNRLYWYRQTLGQGPEFLTYFQNEAQLEKSRLLSDRFSAERPKGSFSTLEIQRTEQGDSAMYLCASSLAPGLAGGGDTQYFGPGTRLTVL.